Following are 5 T cell receptor beta chains from one sample sequenced in a study of shared clonotypes between healthy human individuals. Profiling relied on immunoSEQ multiplex PCR, and the TCRdb table lists in-frame clones only, not all of them. The table records around 2,000,000 clones, approximately 95% of them present only once. Naivety among CD8 cells was defined by CD45RO negativity and positive CCR7 selection, thereby excluding terminally differentiated effector memory CD45RA+ cells. The sequencing sample was made of naive CD8+ T cells sorted from blood. These receptors came from a man aged 18 to 35 in good health.

This chain uses TRBV27 with TRBJ1-2; unclear D gene. The CDR3 has 14 residues. The germline V gene has CDR1 MNHEY and CDR2 SMNVEV (reference sequence). V lost 6 bases and J lost 8, with 19 bases in between. This chain's CDR3 is CASSPREAVWGYTF. The DNA for the CDR3 is TGTGCCAGCAGCCCTCGGGAGGCGGTATGGGGCTACACCTTC.

Concerning this clone itself: This sample also contains other DNA sequences that code for the same CDR3. The chain is built from TRBV29-1 and TRBJ1-1, with TRBD1 matching over 8 bases. The germline gives CDR1 SQVTM, CDR2 ANQGSEA. The CDR3 runs to 11 residues. The junction had 4 bases not matched to a gene; V was cut back by 7 bases and J by 6 bases. The CDR3 nucleotides read TGCAGCGCCGGGACAGGAGCTGAAGCTTTCTTT. Protein sequence: CSAGTGAEAFF.

The CDR3 here is CASERTDWPDTQYF. CDR3 nucleotides: TGTGCCAGCGAAAGGACAGATTGGCCAGATACGCAGTATTTT. The chain carries TRBV5-6 and TRBJ2-3, with a possible D match to TRBD1 (6 bases). This CDR3 is built from 14 residues. The germline V gene encodes CDR1 SGHDT and CDR2 YYEEEE. Trimming removed 7 bases at V and 4 bases at J, with 16 bases between.

This sequence joins TRBV28 and TRBJ2-7; 8 bases are a match to TRBD2. V lost 6 bases to trimming and J lost 6 bases; unmatched junction nucleotides: 10. CDR3 length: 14 residues. Germline V gene lookup returns CDR1 MDHEN and CDR2 SYDVKM. The DNA for the CDR3 is TGTGCCAGCAGCCCTGTCGGTAGCGGGGCCGAGCAGTACTTC. Translation gives CASSPVGSGAEQYF.

This chain uses TRBV6-1 with TRBJ1-2, with TRBD1 matching over 12 bases. The CDR3 has 16 residues. The germline V gene has CDR1 MNHNS and CDR2 SASEGT. Losses at the gene ends were 1 base for V and 6 bases for J; bases not matched to a gene: 6. This chain's CDR3 is CASSEVLGQGADGYTF. The CDR3, as DNA: TGTGCCAGCAGTGAAGTTTTGGGACAGGGGGCAGATGGCTACACCTTC.